The clone carrying this T cell receptor beta chain has ten or more counts. Antigen specificity is unknown. The sample belongs to a study of T cells in Graves' hyperthyroidism and ophthalmopathy. The CDR3 regions of TCR beta were amplified from RNA transcripts. First-round RT-PCR targeting the TCR CDR3 was performed with the HTBI primer set. TCRdb used MiXCR to reprocess the multiplex PCR reads, holding one entry per CDR3 protein. The sample consists of 660,000 or so distinct CDR3 sequences, around 21% of them appearing once. Findings and limits, study-wide: Also found in blood were most expanded thyroid clonotypes above 0.001.

The germline V gene has CDR1 GTSNPN and CDR2 SVGIG (reference sequence). The V end was cut by 5 bases, the J end by 6 bases, with 11 bases between. This CDR3 is built from 11 residues. Sequences were obtained from blood. The TCR originated in a young man with Graves' ophthalmopathy. The chain recombines TRBV30 with TRBJ2-7, with a weak D call TRBD1 (6 bases). CDR3 protein: CAWSTGREQYF. The CDR3 DNA reads TGTGCCTGGTCAACAGGGCGCGAGCAGTACTTC.